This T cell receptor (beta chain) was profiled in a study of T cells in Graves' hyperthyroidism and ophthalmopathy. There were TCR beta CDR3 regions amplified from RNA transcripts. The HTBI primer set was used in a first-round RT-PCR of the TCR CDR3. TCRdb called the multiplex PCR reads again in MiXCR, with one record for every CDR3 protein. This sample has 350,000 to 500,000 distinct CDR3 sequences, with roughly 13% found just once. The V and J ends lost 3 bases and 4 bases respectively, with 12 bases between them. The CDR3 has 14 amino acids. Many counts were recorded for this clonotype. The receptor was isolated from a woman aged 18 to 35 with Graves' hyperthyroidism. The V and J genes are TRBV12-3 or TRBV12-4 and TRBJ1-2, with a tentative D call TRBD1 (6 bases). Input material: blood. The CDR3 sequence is CASSLNRATYGYTF. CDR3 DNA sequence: TGTGCCAGCAGTTTGAACAGGGCGACCTATGGCTACACCTTC.